The clone carrying this T cell receptor (beta chain) was seen more than once but under ten times. The data originate from a study of Graves' ophthalmopathy and Graves' hyperthyroidism. Background on the study: Untreated patients at initial diagnosis provided peripheral blood.

The TCR beta CDR3 regions underwent amplification from RNA transcripts. HTBI-primed RT-PCR formed the first round, and a multiplex PCR formed the second. TCRdb redid the calling of the multiplex PCR reads with MiXCR, one entry per CDR3 protein. This table holds some 410,000 distinct CDR3 sequences, around 21% found once. Sequences were obtained from peripheral blood. The sequence was collected from a young woman with stable Graves' hyperthyroidism.

The DNA of the CDR3 is TGTGCCAGCAGTTTATTCCAGGGGATGAACACTGAAGCTTTCTTT. Its protein is CASSLFQGMNTEAFF. This sequence joins TRBV27 and TRBJ1-1, with a possible D match to TRBD1 (6 bases). Between the trimmed V and J ends, which lost 1 base and 0 bases, there was a span of 9 bases. The CDR3 spans 15 residues. Germline V gene sequence: CDR1 MNHEY, CDR2 SMNVEV (reference sequence).